What follows are 17 T cell receptor beta chains derived from one specimen sequenced in a study of T cell responses to AZD1222 COVID-19 vaccine. Sequenced by immunoSEQ multiplex PCR; TCRdb stores in-frame clones only, minus some. The table lists approximately 100,000 clones, 85% to 90% of them singletons. The sample here was peripheral blood, taken on day 0 of AZD1222 vaccination. The origin of the receptors is an adult in good health.

The chain joins TRBV27 to TRBJ1-2; D is possibly TRBD1 (5 bases). V was trimmed by 4 bases and J by 4 bases, leaving 16 bases between them. In germline, CDR1 is MNHEY, CDR2 SMNVEV (reference sequence). The CDR3 is 15 amino acids. As DNA, the CDR3 is TGTGCCAGCAGTTACCGGGCGGGACGTTCCTATGGCTACACCTTC. Residues: CASSYRAGRSYGYTF.

The V and J genes are TRBV4-1 and TRBJ2-7, with D maybe TRBD1 (5 bases). There are 17 residues in the CDR3. Trimming took 2 bases from V and 1 from J, leaving 18 bases between them. Germline CDR1 reads MGHRA; CDR2 reads YSYEKL. In DNA, the CDR3 is TGCGCCAGCAGCCAAATCCCGACAAAAGACAGTTCCTACGAGCAGTACTTC. Its protein product is CASSQIPTKDSSYEQYF.

V gene TRBV7-6 combines with J gene TRBJ2-1; 9 positions match TRBD2. This CDR3 region has 14 residues. Germline V gene sequence: CDR1 SGHVS, CDR2 FNYEAQ. V was pared by 4 bases and J by 10 bases, with 8 bases of the junction left unmatched. CDR3 DNA sequence: TGTGCCAGCAGCTCCTTAGCGGGGGTCTGGGAGCAGTTCTTC. Amino acid sequence: CASSSLAGVWEQFF.

The chain is built from TRBV5-1 and TRBJ1-4; 7 positions match TRBD1. The CDR3 has 14 residues. The ends lost 0 bases at V and 8 bases at J; junction bases unmatched: 4. The germline V gene has CDR1 SGHRS and CDR2 YFSETQ. The CDR3 DNA reads TGCGCCAGCAGCTTGGGCTGGACAGGCGAAAAACTGTTTTTT. The encoded protein is CASSLGWTGEKLFF.

The chain combines TRBV18 with TRBJ2-3, with D hard to call. Germline CDR1 and CDR2: KGHSH and LQKENI. This CDR3 region has 15 residues. V lost 1 base and J 0 bases, leaving 8 bases between the germline ends. The CDR3 loop reads CASSPQVSSTDTQYF. CDR3 in DNA: TGTGCCAGCTCACCACAGGTCTCTAGCACAGATACGCAGTATTTT. The whole variable domain, remainder taken from reference TRBV18 and TRBJ2-3, is NAGVMQNPRHLVRRRGQEARLRCSPMKGHSHVYWYRQLPEEGLKFMVYLQKENIIDESGMPKERFSAEFPKEGPSILRIQQVVRGDSAAYFCASSPQVSSTDTQYFGPGTRLTVL.

V is TRBV10-3 and J is TRBJ1-5; D may be TRBD1 (5 bases). Germline V gene sequence: CDR1 ENHRY, CDR2 SYGVKD. Trimming removed 10 bases from V and 2 bases from J, with 9 bases in between. The CDR3 has 12 residues. DNA for the CDR3: TGTGCCACTCGGGACGGCAATCAGCCCCAGCATTTT. This gives the protein CATRDGNQPQHF.

The chain employs TRBV5-5 and TRBJ1-2; D uncertain. V was pared by 2 bases and J by 8 bases, with 13 bases between. The CDR3 contains 13 residues. The germline CDR1 and CDR2 sequences are SGHKS and YYEKEE (reference sequence). This CDR3 is CASSFWRVQGYTF. CDR3 nucleotides: TGTGCCAGCAGCTTCTGGCGGGTACAGGGCTACACCTTC.

The CDR3 sequence is CASTLGQGQDSPLHF. CDR3 sequence (DNA): TGTGCCAGCACCCTCGGACAAGGTCAAGATTCACCCCTCCACTTT. This chain connects TRBV11-3 to TRBJ1-6; D perhaps matches TRBD1 (5 bases). The V and J ends lost 7 bases and 8 bases respectively, with 18 bases between them. In germline, CDR1 is SGHNT, CDR2 YENEEA. CDR3 size: 15 residues.

This chain uses TRBV13 with TRBJ1-1; TRBD1 aligns across 8 bases. This CDR3 is 15 amino acids long. J lost 14 bases, V lost 2 bases, and 16 bases had no gene match. In germline, CDR1 is PRHDT, CDR2 FYEKMQ (reference sequence). For the CDR3, the DNA is TGTGCCAGCAGCTTAAGTATGGGACAGGCCGACCCCCTCTTCTTT. Amino acids: CASSLSMGQADPLFF.

This clone came up a few times. The rearrangement uses TRBV15 and TRBJ1-5, with TRBD1 matching 8 bases. V lost 3 bases to trimming and J lost 8 bases; unmatched junction nucleotides: 6. CDR1 LNHNV and CDR2 YYDKDF come from the germline V gene (reference sequence). This CDR3 has 14 residues. The CDR3 region has the DNA TGTGCCACCAGCAGTAACAGGGGGGAAGAGCCCCAGCATTTT. Amino acid sequence: CATSSNRGEEPQHF.

The chain employs TRBV6-5 and TRBJ2-1; either TRBD1 or TRBD2 may fit D (5 bases each). Trimming pared 2 bases from V and 9 bases from J, leaving 14 bases between. Germline V gives CDR1 MNHEY, CDR2 SVGAGI. This CDR3 comprises 14 residues. CDR3 bases: TGTGCCAGCAGTTACGGTCCTAAGAGGGGTGAGCAGTTCTTC. It codes for CASSYGPKRGEQFF.

The rearrangement joins TRBV6-6 to TRBJ2-1; TRBD2 agrees at 10 bases. The CDR3 extends over 14 amino acids. The junction had 5 bases not matched to a gene; V was cut back by 7 bases and J by 5 bases. Germline V gene sequence: CDR1 MNHNY, CDR2 SVGAGI (reference sequence). The CDR3 region has the DNA TGTGCCAGCACCCCAGCGGGGGGGGACAATGAGCAGTTCTTC. Translation gives CASTPAGGDNEQFF.

This clone occurred once. V is TRBV28 and J is TRBJ2-1; 10 bases line up with TRBD1. CDR1 and CDR2 (germline): MDHEN, SYDVKM. V dropped 8 bases and J dropped 7; count of bases not matched to a gene: 11. CDR3 size: 15 residues. This CDR3 reads CASHPGTGARNEQFF. CDR3 bases: TGTGCCAGCCACCCAGGGACAGGGGCGCGGAATGAGCAGTTCTTC.

This chain joins TRBV4-1 and TRBJ1-1, with 7 bases identical to TRBD1. The junction had 7 bases not matched to a gene; V was cut back by 5 bases and J by 4 bases. Germline loops: CDR1 MGHRA, CDR2 YSYEKL. This CDR3 spans 14 amino acids. The CDR3 nucleotides read TGCGCCAGCAGCGCAGGACAGGCGGGCACTGAAGCTTTCTTT. This translates into CASSAGQAGTEAFF.

This clone was observed a handful of times. The chain links TRBV5-1 to TRBJ2-2, with D possibly being TRBD2 (6 bases). The germline V gene has CDR1 SGHRS and CDR2 YFSETQ. Trimming stripped 4 bases from V and 3 bases from J, with 16 bases between. The CDR3 consists of 16 residues. The CDR3 here is CASSLIPGVDTGELFF. Here the CDR3 DNA reads TGCGCCAGCAGCCTAATCCCGGGGGTTGACACCGGGGAGCTGTTTTTT. Combining the CDR3 with reference TRBV5-1 and TRBJ2-2 gives the whole variable domain KAGVTQTPRYLIKTRGQQVTLSCSPISGHRSVSWYQQTPGQGLQFLFEYFSETQRNKGNFPGRFSGRQFSNSRSEMNVSTLELGDSALYLCASSLIPGVDTGELFFGEGSRLTVL.

The V call is TRBV3-1 (or the pseudogene TRBV3-2), the J call TRBJ1-4, with D maybe TRBD1 (6 bases). V was shortened by 1 base and J by 8 bases, with 14 bases between the two germline ends. Germline CDR1 reads LGHDT; CDR2 reads YNNKEL (reference sequence). This CDR3 has 15 residues. CDR3 nucleotide sequence: TGTGCCAGCAGCCAAGGGTGGGACACCGGCGAAAAACTGTTTTTT. As protein: CASSQGWDTGEKLFF.

The gene calls are TRBV5-1 and TRBJ1-6; no firm D call. Deletions cut 0 bases from V and 5 bases from J, with 15 bases between. Germline lookup yields CDR1 SGHRS and CDR2 YFSETQ. The CDR3 runs 17 residues. CDR3 DNA: TGCGCCAGCAGCTTGGAAGGTATTTCTGGGAATAATTCACCCCTCCACTTT. Its translation is CASSLEGISGNNSPLHF.